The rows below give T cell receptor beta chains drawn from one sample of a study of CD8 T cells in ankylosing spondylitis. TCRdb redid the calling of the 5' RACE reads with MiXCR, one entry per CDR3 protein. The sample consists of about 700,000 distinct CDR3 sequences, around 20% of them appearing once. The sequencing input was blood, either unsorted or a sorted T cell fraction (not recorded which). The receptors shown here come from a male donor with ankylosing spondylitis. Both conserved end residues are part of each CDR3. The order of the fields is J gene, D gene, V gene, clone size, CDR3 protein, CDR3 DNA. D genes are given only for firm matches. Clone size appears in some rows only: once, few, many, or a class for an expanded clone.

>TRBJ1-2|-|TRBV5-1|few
CASSLERSNYGYTF
TGCGCCAGCAGCTTGGAGCGCAGTAACTATGGCTACACCTTC
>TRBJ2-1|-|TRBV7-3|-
CASARSSYNEQFF
TGTGCCAGCGCCAGGAGCTCCTACAATGAGCAGTTCTTC
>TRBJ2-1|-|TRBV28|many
CASSPTLATKTYNEQFF
TGTGCCAGCAGCCCAACGCTAGCCACGAAAACTTACAATGAGCAGTTCTTC
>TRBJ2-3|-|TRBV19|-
CASSWDSGRDTQYF
TGTGCCAGTAGTTGGGACTCCGGGAGAGATACGCAGTATTTT
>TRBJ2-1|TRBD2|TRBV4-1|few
CASLPTDGAGGPPHNEQFF
TGCGCCAGCCTGCCCACCGATGGGGCGGGGGGCCCCCCTCATAATGAGCAGTTCTTC
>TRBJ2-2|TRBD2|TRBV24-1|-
CATSAPSGTPGGGELFF
TGTGCCACCAGTGCCCCCTCGGGGACACCGGGAGGGGGGGAGCTGTTTTTT
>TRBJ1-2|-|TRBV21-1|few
CASSKDSDRHSYGYTF
TGTGCCAGCAGCAAAGATTCGGACCGCCACAGCTATGGCTACACCTTC
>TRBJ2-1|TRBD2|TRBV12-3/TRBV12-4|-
CASSFPTSENEQFF
TGTGCCAGCAGTTTCCCGACTAGCGAGAATGAGCAGTTCTTC
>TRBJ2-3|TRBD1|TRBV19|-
CASRRTGGTDTQYF
TGTGCCAGTAGAAGGACAGGGGGCACAGATACGCAGTATTTT
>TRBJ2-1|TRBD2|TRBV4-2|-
CASSQERTSGYNEQFF
TGTGCCAGCAGCCAAGAAAGAACTAGCGGTTACAATGAGCAGTTCTTC
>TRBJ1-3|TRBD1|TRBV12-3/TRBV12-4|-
CASSLKGQGPYKSGNTIYF
TGTGCCAGCAGCCTGAAGGGACAGGGGCCGTACAAGTCTGGAAACACCATATATTTT
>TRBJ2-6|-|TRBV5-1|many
CASSLASQSSGANVLTF
TGCGCCAGCAGCTTGGCCAGCCAAAGCTCTGGGGCCAACGTCCTGACTTTC
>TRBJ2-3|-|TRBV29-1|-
CSVDRSTDTQYF
TGCAGCGTTGACAGAAGCACAGATACGCAGTATTTT
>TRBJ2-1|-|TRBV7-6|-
CASSPGPDRRDEQFF
TGTGCCAGCAGCCCGGGACCCGATCGGAGGGATGAGCAGTTCTTC
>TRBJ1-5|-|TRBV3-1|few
CASAQGSNQPQHF
TGTGCCAGCGCACAGGGTAGCAATCAGCCCCAGCATTTT
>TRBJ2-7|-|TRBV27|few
CASSLWPGAYEQYF
TGTGCCAGCAGTTTATGGCCAGGGGCCTACGAGCAGTACTTC
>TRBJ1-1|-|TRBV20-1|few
CSASGPLMNTEAFF
TGCAGTGCCTCGGGACCTCTGATGAACACTGAAGCTTTCTTT
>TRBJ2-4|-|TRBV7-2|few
CASSLVVEIAKNIQYF
TGTGCCAGCAGCTTAGTCGTCGAGATAGCCAAAAACATTCAGTACTTC
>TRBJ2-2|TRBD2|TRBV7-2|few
CASSATSGGGWSGELFF
TGTGCCAGCAGCGCGACTAGCGGGGGCGGGTGGTCCGGGGAGCTGTTTTTT
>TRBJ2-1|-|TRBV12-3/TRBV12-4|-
CASRLLTWGMGNEQFF
TGTGCCAGCAGGCTCCTTACATGGGGGATGGGGAATGAGCAGTTCTTC
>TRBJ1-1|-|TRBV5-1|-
CASSLGIGNGRITEAFF
TGCGCCAGCAGCTTGGGAATTGGTAACGGCCGCATTACTGAAGCTTTCTTT
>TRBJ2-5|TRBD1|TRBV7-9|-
CASSLGTGVMETQYF
TGTGCCAGCAGCTTAGGGACAGGGGTTATGGAGACCCAGTACTTC
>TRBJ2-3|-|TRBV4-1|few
CASSQELSLRTDTQYF
TGCGCCAGCAGCCAAGAACTCTCGCTTCGCACAGATACGCAGTATTTT
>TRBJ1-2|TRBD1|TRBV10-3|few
CAISESSGGVYGYTF
TGTGCCATCAGTGAGTCCTCAGGGGGCGTCTATGGCTACACCTTC
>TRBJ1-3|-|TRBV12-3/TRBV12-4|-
CASSLMYSGNTIYF
TGTGCCAGCAGTTTAATGTACTCTGGAAACACCATATATTTT
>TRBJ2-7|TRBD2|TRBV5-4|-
CASSWGGPGSYEQYF
TGTGCCAGCAGCTGGGGGGGACCCGGGTCGTACGAGCAGTACTTC
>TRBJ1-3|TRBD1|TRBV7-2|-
CASSFGVQGRSGNTIYF
TGTGCCAGCAGCTTTGGGGTACAGGGGCGCTCTGGAAACACCATATATTTT
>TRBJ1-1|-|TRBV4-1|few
CASSHTRGGTEAFF
TGCGCCAGCAGCCACACCAGGGGTGGCACTGAAGCTTTCTTT
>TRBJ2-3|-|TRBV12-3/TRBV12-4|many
CASRLGSTDTQYF
TGTGCCAGCAGGCTGGGTAGCACAGATACGCAGTATTTT
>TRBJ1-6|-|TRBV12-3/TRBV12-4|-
CASSIRDLRDSPLHF
TGTGCCAGCAGTATCCGGGACCTACGGGATTCACCCCTCCACTTT
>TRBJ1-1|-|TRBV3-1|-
CASSQVGEGDEAFF
TGTGCCAGCAGCCAAGTCGGGGAGGGGGATGAAGCTTTCTTT
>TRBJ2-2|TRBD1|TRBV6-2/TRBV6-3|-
CASRRDRGNTGELFF
TGTGCCAGCAGACGGGACAGGGGGAACACCGGGGAGCTGTTTTTT
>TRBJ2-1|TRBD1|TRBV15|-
CAIQGVSYNEQFF
TGTGCCATCCAGGGGGTCTCCTACAATGAGCAGTTCTTC
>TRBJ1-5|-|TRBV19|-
CASRRASNQPQHF
TGTGCCAGTAGGAGGGCTAGCAATCAGCCCCAGCATTTT
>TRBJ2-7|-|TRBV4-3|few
CASSQERTPVYEQYF
TGCGCCAGCAGCCAAGAAAGGACTCCCGTCTACGAGCAGTACTTC
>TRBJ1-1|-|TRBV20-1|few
CSALGQLTEAFF
TGCAGTGCTCTAGGACAGCTCACTGAAGCTTTCTTT
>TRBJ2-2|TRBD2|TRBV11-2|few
CASTPMGGETGELFF
TGTGCCAGCACCCCAATGGGGGGGGAAACCGGGGAGCTGTTTTTT
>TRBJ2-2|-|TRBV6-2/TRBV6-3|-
CASNPPANTGELFF
TGTGCCAGCAACCCTCCCGCGAACACCGGGGAGCTGTTTTTT
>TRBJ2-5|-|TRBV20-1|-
CSARNEWGREETQYF
TGCAGTGCTAGAAATGAATGGGGCCGAGAAGAGACCCAGTACTTC
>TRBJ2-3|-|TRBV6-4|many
CASSDSGEADTQYF
TGTGCCAGCAGTGACTCGGGCGAAGCAGATACGCAGTATTTT
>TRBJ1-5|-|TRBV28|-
CASSVSSYSNQPQHF
TGTGCCAGCAGCGTCAGTTCTTATAGCAATCAGCCCCAGCATTTT